The 15 T cell receptor beta chains given below trace back to one sample, sequenced in a study of regulatory T cells in long-lasting Graves disease. CDR3-region Arm-PCR and iRepertoire HTBI primers produced the TCR beta libraries. TCRdb independently ran MiXCR on the multiplex PCR reads; one entry per CDR3 protein. The data hold 550,000 to 650,000 distinct CDR3 sequences, with more than 15% observed a single time. Time point of the sample: newly diagnosed GD, antithyroid drugs for less than 3 months. After RNA was extracted from PBMCs, the TCR library was made from it. These data were likewise used in another study, on T cells in Graves' hyperthyroidism and ophthalmopathy.

The source material was peripheral blood mononuclear cells (PBMCs), sampled at new diagnosis, from a patient treated with antithyroid drugs. Source of these receptors: a man aged 18 to 35 with Graves disease.

This clonotype has ten or more counts. The chain carries TRBV6-2 or TRBV6-3 and TRBJ2-1; 8 nucleotides agree with TRBD2. The CDR3 covers 17 residues. V dropped 7 bases and J dropped 6; count of bases not matched to a gene: 17. Looked up from germline, CDR1 is MNHEY and CDR2 is SVGEGT. This CDR3 reads CASTNLRTSGVGNEQFF. The DNA for the CDR3 is TGTGCCAGCACCAATCTCCGAACTAGCGGAGTGGGCAATGAGCAGTTCTTC.

The rearrangement links TRBV29-1 to TRBJ2-5; no clear D gene. The V end lost 2 bases, the J end lost 1 base, and 14 bases lay between the germline ends. Per the germline V gene, CDR1 is SQVTM and CDR2 is ANQGSEA. The CDR3 extends over 15 amino acids. The CDR3 here is CSVEKGTLLQETQYF. The CDR3 bases are TGCAGCGTTGAAAAGGGAACCTTACTCCAAGAGACCCAGTACTTC.

This clonotype was found many times. The chain links TRBV7-9 to TRBJ2-5; TRBD1 aligns across 10 bases. V trimming: 1 base; J trimming: 3 bases; junction bases outside the gene matches: 5. The length of the CDR3 is 16 residues. CDR1 and CDR2 (germline): SEHNR, FQNEAQ (reference sequence). This chain's CDR3 is CASSLVRDRGKETQYF. The CDR3 nucleotides are TGTGCCAGCAGCTTAGTCCGGGACAGGGGTAAAGAGACCCAGTACTTC.

V is TRBV29-1 and J is TRBJ2-7; TRBD2 matches at 10 bases. Germline values: CDR1 SQVTM, CDR2 ANQGSEA. The CDR3 is 14 residues long. The V and J ends lost 4 bases and 6 bases, in that order; junction bases with no gene match: 9. The CDR3 is CSVGMGSGRLEQYF. The CDR3, as DNA: TGCAGCGTTGGCATGGGTAGCGGGAGGCTCGAGCAGTACTTC.

This clonotype has ten or more counts. The V and J genes are TRBV5-1 and TRBJ2-7; 9 nucleotides align to TRBD2. The CDR3 runs to 14 residues. After removal of 4 bases from V and 0 bases from J, the junction contained 2 bases not matched to a gene. From germline, CDR1 is SGHRS and CDR2 YFSETQ. CDR3 sequence reads: CASSKAGGSYEQYF. DNA for the CDR3: TGCGCCAGCAGCAAAGCGGGGGGCTCCTACGAGCAGTACTTC.

This clonotype occurred many times. The DNA of the CDR3 is TGCAGTGCTGGCCAGACGGAGTACGAGCAGTACTTC. Protein sequence: CSAGQTEYEQYF. The chain uses TRBV20-1 and TRBJ2-7; D remains unclear. The germline V gene encodes CDR1 DFQATT and CDR2 SNEGSKA (reference sequence). V was cut by 5 bases and J by 4 bases, with 12 bases left in between. The CDR3 loop spans 12 amino acids.

The chain uses TRBV6-1 and TRBJ2-1; D not resolved. The CDR3 is 17 amino acids. CDR1 MNHNS and CDR2 SASEGT come from the germline V gene. V shed 2 bases and J shed 6 bases, with 20 bases lying between them. The CDR3 coding sequence is TGTGCCAGCAGTGAAAGAAGCGAACCTTGGAGCTCCAATGAGCAGTTCTTC. Translating it yields CASSERSEPWSSNEQFF.

CDR3 DNA: TGTGCCAGCAGCGTAGAGGGGACAACCTACAATGAGCAGTTCTTC. The encoded protein is CASSVEGTTYNEQFF. The chain recombines TRBV9 with TRBJ2-1; tentative D call: TRBD1 (6 bases). The length of the CDR3 is 15 residues. CDR1 is SGDLS and CDR2 is YYNGEE in the germline V gene. V was cut by 0 bases and J by 2 bases, with 9 bases left in between.

The chain combines TRBV15 with TRBJ1-2, with TRBD1 as a possible D gene (5 bases). This CDR3 is built from 16 residues. V was trimmed by 3 bases and J by 4 bases, leaving 18 bases between them. Germline V gene data show CDR1 as LNHNV and CDR2 as YYDKDF (reference sequence). Written as DNA, the CDR3 is TGTGCCACCAGCAGCTCGGGACGGAAGTTTAGCTATGGCTACACCTTC. Amino acids: CATSSSGRKFSYGYTF.

The chain is built from TRBV24-1 and TRBJ1-3; D not certain. Trimming left V 4 bases short and J 1 base short, with 10 bases between. This CDR3 comprises 15 residues. Germline V gene data show CDR1 as KGHDR and CDR2 as SFDVKD. The CDR3 protein is CATSDPRTSGNTIYF. CDR3 nucleotides: TGTGCCACCAGTGACCCCCGGACTTCTGGAAACACCATATATTTT.

This chain links TRBV3-1 with TRBJ2-5; no clear D. CDR3 size: 14 residues. Trimming left V 1 base short and J 0 bases short, with 6 bases between. Germline CDR1 is LGHDT and CDR2 is YNNKEL (reference sequence). The CDR3 region has the DNA TGTGCCAGCAGCCAAGTTCTAGACCAAGAGACCCAGTACTTC. It yields the protein CASSQVLDQETQYF.

This clonotype was detected ten times or more. The chain carries TRBV20-1 and TRBJ2-1; 11 bases match TRBD2. Germline lookup yields CDR1 DFQATT and CDR2 SNEGSKA (reference sequence). V shed 1 base, J shed 2 bases, and the junction held 4 bases outside the gene matches. CDR3 length: 16 amino acids. CDR3 in DNA: TGCAGTGCTAGAGTAACTAGCGGGAGCGCCTACAATGAGCAGTTCTTC. Protein sequence: CSARVTSGSAYNEQFF.

The rearrangement joins TRBV9 to TRBJ2-3; 7 bases map to TRBD2. The CDR3 is 19 residues long. V was pared by 0 bases and J by 2 bases, with 15 bases of the junction left unmatched. CDR1 and CDR2 from the germline V gene are SGDLS and YYNGEE. CDR3 in amino acids: CASSVAPRPALAATDTQYF. Written as DNA, the CDR3 is TGTGCCAGCAGCGTAGCCCCCAGGCCGGCCCTAGCGGCCACAGATACGCAGTATTTT. The variable domain in full, with the rest retrieved from reference TRBV9 and TRBJ2-3, is DSGVTQTPKHLITATGQRVTLRCSPRSGDLSVYWYQQSLDQGLQFLIQYYNGEERAKGNILERFSAQQFPDLHSELNLSSLELGDSALYFCASSVAPRPALAATDTQYFGPGTRLTVL.

Note on this clonotype: A much larger clone differs from this one at a single base, so this may be a read error. The V and J genes are TRBV12-3 or TRBV12-4 and TRBJ2-1, with D unresolved. CDR3 length: 15 amino acids. Trimming shortened V by 1 base and J by 5 bases, and 12 bases separated the two germline ends. The CDR3 reads CASSLVPKGNNEQFF. CDR3 DNA: TGTGCCAGCAGTTTAGTGCCTAAGGGTAACAATGAGCAGTTCTTC.

This clonotype was recorded many times. V gene TRBV2 combines with J gene TRBJ2-1; D call uncertain. V shed 6 bases and J shed 3 bases, with 12 bases lying between them. There are 14 residues in the CDR3. The germline gives CDR1 SNHLY, CDR2 FYNNEI. The CDR3 loop is CASRPGSVYNEQFF. CDR3 bases: TGTGCCAGCAGGCCAGGATCTGTCTACAATGAGCAGTTCTTC.